These T cell receptor beta chains were read from a single sample in a study of cytomegalovirus exposure and HLA in healthy donors. Generated by immunoSEQ multiplex PCR, the TCRdb table keeps only in-frame clones and is missing some. The data hold around 96,000 clones, with around 80% observed a single time. Sequences were obtained from PBMCs. The receptors shown here come from a man between 18 and 35 years old in good health and CMV-seronegative. Each CDR3 is given with its conserved first and last residue.

v_call	j_call	cdr3_aa
TRBV29-1	TRBJ1-1	CSVIKSFRQDRNTEAFF
TRBV9	TRBJ2-7	CASGPGGWSYEQYF
TRBV6-1	TRBJ1-1	CASSVPIRRTGGENEAFF
TRBV5-5	TRBJ1-4	CASSTEGQGLEKLFF
TRBV10-2	TRBJ2-1	CASSEASMDRFF
TRBV7-2	TRBJ2-7	CASSLGTYEQYF
TRBV7-8	TRBJ1-2	CASSPRTPGRKGYTF
TRBV27	TRBJ2-7	CASSFSPGQGYEQYF
TRBV19	TRBJ1-2	CASETYAGTTARDGYTF
TRBV19	TRBJ2-1	CASRGRGGSYNEQFF
TRBV7-2	TRBJ1-5	CASSIGGDQPQHF
TRBV5-8	TRBJ1-4	CASRHTGGATNEKLFF
TRBV5-1	TRBJ1-1	CASSLAPEGTEAFF
TRBV5-1	TRBJ1-1	CASSSQAGRGMNTEAFF
TRBV4-2	TRBJ1-1	CASRWGQGAEAFF
TRBV6-1	TRBJ1-4	CASSELRLRTNEKLFF
TRBV7-2	TRBJ2-5	CASSLASVTVQETQYF
TRBV5-4	TRBJ2-5	CASSSGQGGETQYF